This T cell receptor beta chain came from a study of cytomegalovirus exposure and HLA in healthy donors. Across the whole study: Out of 180 million or so T cells, an earlier analysis found 117 million unique TCR beta sequences in total. Study-wide findings and caveats: In the analysis, some V segments, TRBV6-2 and TRBV6-3 included, were excluded as indistinguishable. Analyzed later, most CMV-associated TCR beta chains appeared HLA-restricted.

CDR3 length: 16 amino acids. Deletions cut 0 bases from V and 0 bases from J, with 12 bases between. Germline CDR1 is MNHEY and CDR2 is SVGAGI. Amplification used 60 Vbeta primers and 13 Jbeta primers. The data were produced by immunoSEQ multiplex PCR, yet TCRdb's version contains in-frame clones alone and is incomplete. The sample has some 200,000 clones; 77% are singletons. This clone was counted only a few times. Antigen specificity is unknown. V gene TRBV6-5 combines with J gene TRBJ2-7, with a possible D match to TRBD2 (6 bases). The sequenced sample consisted of PBMCs. This sequence was found in a woman aged 55-69 years in good health and CMV-seropositive. The CDR3, as DNA: TGTGCCAGCAGTTACTCGGGGGGAGAGAGCTCCTACGAGCAGTACTTC. Its translation: CASSYSGGESSYEQYF.